A single sample gave rise to the 25 T cell receptor beta chains below, sequenced in a study of identical twins. TCRdb reanalysed the 5' RACE reads using MiXCR and keeps one entry per CDR3 protein. This table holds about 250,000 distinct CDR3 sequences, approximately 7.9% found once. The same specimen was also included in a second study, on yellow fever vaccine responses in identical twins.

The source material was CD8+ T cells sorted from blood. The receptors here all came from a woman aged 18-35 years in good health.

In this sample, this clonotype turned up many times. V and J are TRBV7-9 and TRBJ1-2; maybe TRBD1 (5 bases). This CDR3 has 13 amino acids. Germline CDR1 and CDR2: SEHNR and FQNEAQ (reference sequence). V lost 8 bases to trimming and J lost 8 bases, with 18 bases between them. In DNA form, the CDR3 reads TGTGCCAGCTTCGCCGCAGGGACGGAGGGCTACACCTTC. Protein: CASFAAGTEGYTF.

This chain joins TRBV6-1 and TRBJ2-5; a possible D gene is TRBD1 (6 bases). The germline V and J ends were trimmed by 1 base and 5 bases, with 11 bases remaining between them. The CDR3 is made up of 14 amino acids. Germline CDR1 reads MNHNS; CDR2 reads SASEGT. CDR3 DNA sequence: TGTGCCAGCAGTGAAGATGGGGGCTGGGAGACCCAGTACTTC. Its translation is CASSEDGGWETQYF.

This clonotype was observed a few times. The V and J genes are TRBV5-5 and TRBJ2-7; 9 bases are shared with TRBD1. The V segment lost 4 bases and the J segment 4 bases; nucleotides outside the gene matches: 15. Germline loops: CDR1 SGHKS, CDR2 YYEKEE (reference sequence). The CDR3 has 17 amino acids. The CDR3 nucleotides read TGTGCCAGCAGCGACCCTTTCGAGACAGGGGGTAGTTACGAGCAGTACTTC. This gives the protein CASSDPFETGGSYEQYF.

The chain links TRBV27 to TRBJ1-4; D not resolved. This CDR3 is 13 amino acids long. V was trimmed by 3 bases and J by 2 bases, leaving 4 bases between them. Germline V gene lookup returns CDR1 MNHEY and CDR2 SMNVEV (reference sequence). CDR3 in DNA: TGTGCCAGCAGTTTGAGTACTAATGAAAAACTGTTTTTT. Translation gives CASSLSTNEKLFF. Based on the CDR3 plus reference TRBV27 and TRBJ1-4, the full variable domain is EAQVTQNPRYLITVTGKKLTVTCSQNMNHEYMSWYRQDPGLGLRQIYYSMNVEVTDKGDVPEGYKVSRKEKRNFPLILESPSPNQTSLYFCASSLSTNEKLFFGSGTQLSVL.

V and J are TRBV5-6 and TRBJ2-7; 10 nucleotides agree with TRBD2. Trimming took 4 bases from V and 0 from J; bases not matched to a gene: 16. The germline V gene encodes CDR1 SGHDT and CDR2 YYEEEE. The CDR3 totals 19 residues. CDR3 DNA sequence: TGTGCCAGCAGCCTCCCCCGGGGGACTAGCGAGACCTTCTCCTACGAGCAGTACTTC. It specifies CASSLPRGTSETFSYEQYF.

This clonotype appeared a few times. V usage is TRBV20-1 and J usage is TRBJ1-1, with 8 bases aligning to TRBD1. The V gene end was trimmed by 8 bases and the J gene end by 7 bases; junction bases not matched to a gene: 12. Germline CDR1 and CDR2: DFQATT and SNEGSKA (reference sequence). The CDR3 has 13 residues. This CDR3 is CSTGTGNTIEAFF. CDR3 DNA: TGCAGTACCGGGACAGGCAATACGATTGAAGCTTTCTTT.

This clonotype was seen repeatedly, ten times or more. CDR3 coding DNA: TGTGCCAGCAGTAGAGGGACTAGCGGGGGAAGCGCCACCTACAATGAGCAGTTCTTC. This gives the protein CASSRGTSGGSATYNEQFF. The gene calls are TRBV12-3 or TRBV12-4 and TRBJ2-1, with 14 bases that match TRBD2. J was trimmed by 2 bases and V by 5 bases; bases with no gene match: 11. The CDR3 totals 19 residues.

The J gene is TRBJ2-2, the V gene TRBV4-1; D is uncertain. The V end was cut by 2 bases, the J end by 7 bases, with 5 bases between. The CDR3 has 12 residues. Per the germline V gene, CDR1 is MGHRA and CDR2 is YSYEKL. The CDR3 spells CASSQTVGELFF. In DNA, the CDR3 is TGCGCCAGCAGCCAAACTGTCGGGGAGCTGTTTTTT.

The chain links TRBV12-3 or TRBV12-4 to TRBJ2-1; 8 positions match TRBD2. The CDR3 runs to 18 residues. V was pared by 5 bases and J by 0 bases, with 12 bases of the junction left unmatched. The CDR3: CASSPPVVTSGSYNEQFF. In DNA form, the CDR3 reads TGTGCCAGCAGTCCCCCCGTAGTAACTAGCGGCTCCTACAATGAGCAGTTCTTC.

V usage is TRBV11-2 and J usage is TRBJ2-1; the D gene is possibly TRBD2 (6 bases). There are 12 residues in the CDR3. V was shortened by 4 bases and J by 8 bases, with 9 bases between the two germline ends. Germline values: CDR1 SGHAT, CDR2 FQNNGV. CDR3: CASSSKRDEQFF. DNA for the CDR3: TGTGCCAGCAGCTCTAAGCGGGATGAGCAGTTCTTC.

V and J are TRBV27 and TRBJ2-1; no definite D call. The CDR3 has 12 residues. CDR1 MNHEY and CDR2 SMNVEV come from the germline V gene (reference sequence). V shed 8 bases and J shed 6 bases, with 11 bases lying between them. The CDR3 reads CASFGSVNEQFF. CDR3 sequence (DNA): TGTGCCAGCTTCGGGTCAGTCAATGAGCAGTTCTTC.

This clonotype was detected many times. V and J are TRBV3-1 and TRBJ1-1; D gene unclear. This CDR3 region has 14 residues. The V and J ends lost 4 bases and 1 base respectively, with 10 bases between them. Per germline, CDR1 LGHDT and CDR2 YNNKEL (reference sequence). The CDR3 DNA reads TGTGCCAGCAGCCCGGACGGGCGGAACACTGAAGCTTTCTTT. Protein: CASSPDGRNTEAFF. The whole variable domain, filled in from reference TRBV3-1 and TRBJ1-1, reads DTAVSQTPKYLVTQMGNDKSIKCEQNLGHDTMYWYKQDSKKFLKIMFSYNNKELIINETVPNRFSPKSPDKAHLNLHINSLELGDSAVYFCASSPDGRNTEAFFGQGTRLTVV.

This clonotype was seen only a few times. This chain uses TRBV10-2 with TRBJ2-6, with D possibly matching TRBD1 (6 bases). The V gene lost 0 bases and the J gene lost 4 bases, with 13 bases spanning the gap. Per germline, CDR1 WSHSY and CDR2 SAAADI. The CDR3 is made up of 17 amino acids. In DNA form, the CDR3 reads TGCGCCAGCAGTGAGTCACCCGGGACATTCGGGGCCAACGTCCTGACTTTC. It encodes CASSESPGTFGANVLTF.

This clonotype was observed many times. This rearrangement joins TRBV6-1 to TRBJ2-7; D uncertain. The CDR3 runs to 15 residues. Germline V gene lookup returns CDR1 MNHNS and CDR2 SASEGT. V was clipped by 3 bases and J by 4 bases, with 16 bases between them. In DNA, the CDR3 is TGTGCCAGCAGTGACCCGCCGAGCCTAGAATACGAGCAGTACTTC. Its protein is CASSDPPSLEYEQYF.

This clonotype occurred many times. V is TRBV20-1 and J is TRBJ2-1; tentatively, D is TRBD1 or TRBD2 (5 bases each). Germline CDR1 and CDR2: DFQATT and SNEGSKA (reference sequence). This CDR3 contains 15 residues. Deletions cut 1 base from V and 4 bases from J, with 14 bases between. In DNA, the CDR3 is TGCAGTGCTAGAGGGGTGTGGGACCATTACAATGAGCAGTTCTTC. Protein: CSARGVWDHYNEQFF.

This clonotype has just a few counts. This rearrangement joins TRBV28 to TRBJ2-4; 8 nucleotides align to TRBD1. CDR3 length: 16 amino acids. Per germline, CDR1 MDHEN and CDR2 SYDVKM. V was clipped by 6 bases and J by 0 bases; unmatched bases: 7. The CDR3 DNA reads TGTGCCAGCAGGTCAGGGGGCACCCAAGCCAAAAACATTCAGTACTTC. Protein product: CASRSGGTQAKNIQYF.

The rearrangement uses TRBV7-6 and TRBJ2-1; 13 bases map to TRBD2. V shed 1 base and J 9 bases; nucleotides not matched to a gene: 6. This CDR3 has 16 amino acids. The germline V gene has CDR1 SGHVS and CDR2 FNYEAQ. The CDR3 bases are TGTGCCAGCAGCTTAGGGACTAGCGGGGGAGGAACTGAGCAGTTCTTC. Its translation is CASSLGTSGGGTEQFF.

The chain recombines TRBV19 with TRBJ2-7; D is unresolved. The germline V gene encodes CDR1 LNHDA and CDR2 SQIVND (reference sequence). This CDR3 spans 11 amino acids. The germline V and J ends were trimmed by 10 bases and 7 bases, with 14 bases remaining between them. The CDR3 DNA sequence: TGTGCCATCGGAGATTCCAGGGAGCAGTACTTC. Residues: CAIGDSREQYF.

This clonotype was recorded a few times. This chain uses TRBV28 with TRBJ2-5; D possibly corresponds to TRBD1 (5 bases). Per the germline V gene, CDR1 is MDHEN and CDR2 is SYDVKM. The CDR3 sequence is 14 residues long. With 7 bases removed from V and 4 bases from J, the gap between germline ends came to 16 bases. The CDR3 is CASILQGVGETQYF. In nucleotides, the CDR3 is TGTGCCAGCATCCTGCAAGGGGTGGGAGAGACCCAGTACTTC.

There are a few counts of this clonotype. The gene calls are TRBV6-2 or TRBV6-3 and TRBJ2-5; D not certain. The CDR3 runs to 12 residues. Germline V gives CDR1 MNHEY, CDR2 SVGEGT. The germline V and J ends were trimmed by 8 bases and 0 bases, with 7 bases remaining between them. The CDR3 coding sequence is TGTGCCAGCGCGTGGTACCAAGAGACCCAGTACTTC. Translated: CASAWYQETQYF.

This clonotype came up a few times. The gene calls are TRBV7-8 and TRBJ2-5; D remains unclear. CDR1 SGHVS and CDR2 FQNEAQ come from the germline V gene. This CDR3 is built from 14 residues. With 4 bases removed from V and 0 bases from J, the gap between germline ends came to 9 bases. CDR3 DNA: TGTGCCAGCAGCTCTGGATTGTACCAAGAGACCCAGTACTTC. Translating it yields CASSSGLYQETQYF.

The chain joins TRBV9 to TRBJ2-1; 7 bases align to TRBD2. This CDR3 is built from 14 residues. V lost 2 bases, J lost 8 bases, and 7 bases stayed unmatched. Germline V lookup: CDR1 SGDLS, CDR2 YYNGEE. The CDR3: CASSVAAGVHEQFF. The CDR3 DNA reads TGTGCCAGCAGCGTTGCTGCGGGAGTACATGAGCAGTTCTTC.

This chain links TRBV5-1 with TRBJ2-1, with 8 positions matching TRBD1. This CDR3 spans 15 amino acids. Germline trimming cut 4 bases from V and 4 bases from J; bases unmatched to any gene: 7. CDR1 is SGHRS and CDR2 is YFSETQ in the germline V gene. CDR3 protein: CASSPKGQEYNEQFF. CDR3 bases: TGCGCCAGCAGCCCGAAGGGACAGGAATACAATGAGCAGTTCTTC.

J is TRBJ2-7 and V is TRBV9; perhaps D is TRBD1 or TRBD2 (5 bases each). The V and J ends lost 4 bases and 2 bases respectively, with 13 bases between them. The CDR3 has 14 amino acids. Per germline, CDR1 SGDLS and CDR2 YYNGEE. The CDR3 loop is CASSNRDGPYEQYF. CDR3 coding DNA: TGTGCCAGCAGCAACCGGGACGGGCCCTACGAGCAGTACTTC.

The chain employs TRBV6-1 and TRBJ2-7, with D perhaps TRBD1 (5 bases). Per the germline V gene, CDR1 is MNHNS and CDR2 is SASEGT. The V and J ends lost 6 bases and 0 bases respectively, with 9 bases between them. This CDR3 is 13 amino acids long. In DNA, the CDR3 is TGTGCCAGCAGGTCAGGACACTCCTACGAGCAGTACTTC. Its protein is CASRSGHSYEQYF.